These T cell receptor beta chains were read from a single sample in a study of preoperative IRX-2 immunotherapy in early breast cancer. Repertoires were generated with immunoSEQ multiplex PCR, while TCRdb's copy carries only in-frame clones and drops some. This table has 40,000 to 50,000 clones, roughly 80% appearing once. This specimen was tumor tissue, taken after IRX-2 immunotherapy. These receptors all come from a human donor with breast cancer. The conserved cysteine and the conserved F or W are not part of the CDR3 here. Fields, in order: clone size, CDR3 length, J gene, V gene, CDR3 protein. The listing skips clone size in some rows; elsewhere it reads once, few, many or a size class.

>-|13|TRBJ1-2|TRBV10-2
ASSERRGHSYGYT
>medium-sized|10|TRBJ2-7|TRBV6-8
ATLSPIYEQY
>-|14|TRBJ2-3|TRBV28
ASSGAGSGLTDTQY
>-|10|TRBJ1-1|TRBV28
ASSERDTEAF
>-|12|TRBJ2-5|TRBV7-7
ASLPGAMQETQY
>-|13|TRBJ2-7|TRBV28
ASSPGDRVGREQY
>-|13|TRBJ2-3|TRBV5-1
ASSYRGSGTDTQY
>-|15|TRBJ2-2|TRBV10-3
AISGGSTSGKSGELF
>-|16|TRBJ1-2|TRBV23-1
ASRPDLNSGRRDYGYT
>-|15|TRBJ2-1|TRBV19
ASSIEASGTGSNEQF
>-|11|TRBJ2-7|TRBV7-4
ASSYSSSYEQY
>-|13|TRBJ2-1|TRBV19
ASSRLAGGRHEQF
>few|14|TRBJ2-1|TRBV1
ASSQVSQGVYNEQF
>-|15|TRBJ2-3|TRBV7-4
ASSLGGGGASTDTQY
>-|16|TRBJ2-3|TRBV6-8
ASTSAASGGRGTDTQY
>-|13|TRBJ1-5|TRBV19
ASTRGPNSNQPQH
>-|13|TRBJ1-1|TRBV28
ASSSPGQGNTEAF
>few|13|TRBJ2-7|TRBV6-8
ASRASGTTSYEQY
>-|14|TRBJ2-7|TRBV18
ASSPKTSGGSYEQY
>once|14|TRBJ1-2|TRBV28
ASSLERRTESYGYT
>-|13|TRBJ2-1|TRBV5-1
ASSLLAGALNEQF
>-|12|TRBJ2-3|TRBV29-1
SASGQGGTDTQY
>-|13|TRBJ1-4|TRBV28
ASSSLWRGGEKLF
>-|15|TRBJ1-6|TRBV6-4
ASMGGGRSSYNSPLH
>-|14|TRBJ2-1|TRBV5-1
ASSLDQGGSYNEQF
>-|13|TRBJ2-4|TRBV28
ASTVAGVAKNIQY
>-|14|TRBJ2-7|TRBV6-8
ASSYSGQSSSYEQY